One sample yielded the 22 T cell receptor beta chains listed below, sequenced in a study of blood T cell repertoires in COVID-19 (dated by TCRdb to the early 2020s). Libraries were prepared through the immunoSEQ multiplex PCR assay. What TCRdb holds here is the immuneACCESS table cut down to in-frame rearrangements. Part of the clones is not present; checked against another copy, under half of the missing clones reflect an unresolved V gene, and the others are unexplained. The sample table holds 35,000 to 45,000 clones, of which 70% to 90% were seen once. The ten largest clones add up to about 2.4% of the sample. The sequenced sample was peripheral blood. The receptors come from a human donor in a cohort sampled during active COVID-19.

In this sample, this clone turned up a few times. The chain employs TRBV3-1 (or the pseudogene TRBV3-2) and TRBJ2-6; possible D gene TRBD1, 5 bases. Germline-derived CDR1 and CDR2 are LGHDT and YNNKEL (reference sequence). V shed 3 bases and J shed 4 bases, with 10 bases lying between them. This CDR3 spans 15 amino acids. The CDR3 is CASSQTVTGANVLTF. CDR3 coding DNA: TGTGCCAGCAGCCAGACAGTGACCGGGGCCAACGTCCTGACTTTC.

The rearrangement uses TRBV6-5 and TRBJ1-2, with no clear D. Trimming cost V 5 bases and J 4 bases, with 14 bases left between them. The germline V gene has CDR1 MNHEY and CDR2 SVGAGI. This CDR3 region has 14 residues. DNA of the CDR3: TGTGCCAGCAGTCATCGGTCCCGGGGCTATGGCTACACCTTC. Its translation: CASSHRSRGYGYTF.

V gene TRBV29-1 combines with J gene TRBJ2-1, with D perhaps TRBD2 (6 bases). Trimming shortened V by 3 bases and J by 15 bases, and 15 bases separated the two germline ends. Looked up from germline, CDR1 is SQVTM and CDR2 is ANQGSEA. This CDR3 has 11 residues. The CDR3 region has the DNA TGCAGCGTTGATGAATGGGGGGTATCGTTCTTC. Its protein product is CSVDEWGVSFF.

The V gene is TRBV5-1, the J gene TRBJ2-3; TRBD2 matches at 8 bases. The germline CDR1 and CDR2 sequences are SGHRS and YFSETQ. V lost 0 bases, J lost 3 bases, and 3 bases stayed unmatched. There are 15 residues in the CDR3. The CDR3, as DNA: TGCGCCAGCAGCTTGGTCGGCGGGGGGACAGATACGCAGTATTTT. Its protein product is CASSLVGGGTDTQYF.

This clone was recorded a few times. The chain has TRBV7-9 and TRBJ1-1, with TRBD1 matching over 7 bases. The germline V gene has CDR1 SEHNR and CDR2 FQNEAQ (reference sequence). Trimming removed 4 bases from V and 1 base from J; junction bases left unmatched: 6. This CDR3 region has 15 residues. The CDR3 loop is CASSSRTGANTEAFF. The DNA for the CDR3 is TGTGCCAGCAGCTCACGAACAGGGGCGAACACTGAAGCTTTCTTT.

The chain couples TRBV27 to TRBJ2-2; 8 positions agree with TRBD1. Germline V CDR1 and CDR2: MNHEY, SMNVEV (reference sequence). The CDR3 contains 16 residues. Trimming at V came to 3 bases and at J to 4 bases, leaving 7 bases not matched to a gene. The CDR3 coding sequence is TGTGCCAGCAGTTTCCTGGACAGGGTAACCACCGGGGAGCTGTTTTTT. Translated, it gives CASSFLDRVTTGELFF.

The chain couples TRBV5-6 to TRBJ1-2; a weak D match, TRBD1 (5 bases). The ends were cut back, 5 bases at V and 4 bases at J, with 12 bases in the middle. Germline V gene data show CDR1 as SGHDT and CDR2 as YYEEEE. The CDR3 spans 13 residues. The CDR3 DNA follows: TGTGCCAGCAGGCCAGGGTCTGTCTATGGCTACACCTTC. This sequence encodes CASRPGSVYGYTF. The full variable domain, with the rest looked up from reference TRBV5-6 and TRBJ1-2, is DAGVTQSPTHLIKTRGQQVTLRCSPKSGHDTVSWYQQALGQGPQFIFQYYEEEERQRGNFPDRFSGHQFPNYSSELNVNALLLGDSALYLCASRPGSVYGYTFGSGTRLTVV.

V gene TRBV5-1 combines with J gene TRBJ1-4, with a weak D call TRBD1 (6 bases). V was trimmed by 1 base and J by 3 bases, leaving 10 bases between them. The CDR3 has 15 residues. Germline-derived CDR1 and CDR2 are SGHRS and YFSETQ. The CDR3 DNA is TGCGCCAGCAGCTTGCAGGACAGCTCTAATGAAAAACTGTTTTTT. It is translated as CASSLQDSSNEKLFF.

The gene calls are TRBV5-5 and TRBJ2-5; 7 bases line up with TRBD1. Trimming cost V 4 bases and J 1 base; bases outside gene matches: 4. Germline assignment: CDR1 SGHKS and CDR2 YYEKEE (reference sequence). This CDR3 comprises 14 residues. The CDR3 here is CASSLGTAQETQYF. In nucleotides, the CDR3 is TGTGCCAGCAGCCTCGGGACAGCCCAAGAGACCCAGTACTTC.

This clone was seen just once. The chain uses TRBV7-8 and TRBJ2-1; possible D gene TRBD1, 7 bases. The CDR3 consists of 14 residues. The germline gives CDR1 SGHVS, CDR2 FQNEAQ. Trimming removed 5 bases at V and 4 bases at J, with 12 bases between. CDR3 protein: CASSRGTAYNEQFF. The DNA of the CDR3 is TGTGCCAGCAGCCGCGGGACAGCGTACAATGAGCAGTTCTTC.

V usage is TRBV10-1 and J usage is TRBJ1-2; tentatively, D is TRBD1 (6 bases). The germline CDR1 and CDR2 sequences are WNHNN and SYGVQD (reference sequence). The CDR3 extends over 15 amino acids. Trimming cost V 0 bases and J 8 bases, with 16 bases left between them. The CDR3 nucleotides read TGCGCCAGCAGTGAGTCGCCTAAGGGGGATAGAGGCTACACCTTC. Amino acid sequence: CASSESPKGDRGYTF.

The CDR3 loop reads CASLSWTGQNEQFF. The CDR3 bases are TGTGCCAGCCTATCTTGGACAGGGCAGAATGAGCAGTTCTTC. V is TRBV6-5 and J is TRBJ2-1; TRBD1 agrees at 8 bases. Germline CDR1 reads MNHEY; CDR2 reads SVGAGI. This CDR3 is built from 14 residues. Trimming took 8 bases from V and 7 from J; bases not matched to a gene: 10.

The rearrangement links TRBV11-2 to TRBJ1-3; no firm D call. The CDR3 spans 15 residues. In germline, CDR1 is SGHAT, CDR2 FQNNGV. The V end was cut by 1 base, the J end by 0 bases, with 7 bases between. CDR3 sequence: CASSLAGSSGNTIYF. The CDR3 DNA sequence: TGTGCCAGCAGCTTAGCGGGGAGCTCTGGAAACACCATATATTTT.

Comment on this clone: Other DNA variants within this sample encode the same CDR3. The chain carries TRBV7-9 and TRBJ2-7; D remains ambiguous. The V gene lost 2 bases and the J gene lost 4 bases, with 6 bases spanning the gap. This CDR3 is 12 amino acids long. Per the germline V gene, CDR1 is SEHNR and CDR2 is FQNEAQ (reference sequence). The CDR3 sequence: CASSLTGYEQYF. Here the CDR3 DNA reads TGTGCCAGCAGCTTAACGGGTTACGAGCAGTACTTC.

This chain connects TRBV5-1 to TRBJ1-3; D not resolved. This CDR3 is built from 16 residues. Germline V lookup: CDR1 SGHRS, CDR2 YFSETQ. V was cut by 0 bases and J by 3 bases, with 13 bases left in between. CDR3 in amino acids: CASSLADTRLGNTIYF. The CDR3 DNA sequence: TGCGCCAGCAGCTTGGCTGATACAAGACTTGGAAACACCATATATTTT.

The CDR3 sequence is CASRADGLYGYTF. For the CDR3, the DNA is TGTGCCAGCAGGGCCGACGGACTCTATGGCTACACCTTC. This chain joins TRBV12-3 or TRBV12-4 and TRBJ1-2; D is undetermined. CDR3 length: 13 residues. The ends were cut back, 6 bases at V and 4 bases at J, with 12 bases in the middle.

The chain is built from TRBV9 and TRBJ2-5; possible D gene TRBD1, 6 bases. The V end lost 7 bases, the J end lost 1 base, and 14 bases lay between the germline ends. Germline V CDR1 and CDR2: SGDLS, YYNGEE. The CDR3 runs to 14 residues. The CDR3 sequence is CASSPTGIQETQYF. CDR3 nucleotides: TGTGCCAGCTCCCCCACAGGGATCCAAGAGACCCAGTACTTC.

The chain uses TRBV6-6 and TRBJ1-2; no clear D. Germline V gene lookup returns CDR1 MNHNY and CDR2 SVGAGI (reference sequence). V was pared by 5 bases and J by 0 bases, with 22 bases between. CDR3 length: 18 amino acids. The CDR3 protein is CASSPVEAAAGANYGYTF. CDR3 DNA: TGTGCCAGCAGTCCCGTGGAGGCAGCGGCCGGGGCTAACTATGGCTACACCTTC.

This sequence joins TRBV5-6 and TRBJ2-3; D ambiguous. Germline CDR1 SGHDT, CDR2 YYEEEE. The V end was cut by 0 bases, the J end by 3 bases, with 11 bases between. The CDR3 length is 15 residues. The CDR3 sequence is CASSLVSSQTDTQYF. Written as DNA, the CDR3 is TGTGCCAGCAGCTTGGTTTCTTCACAGACAGATACGCAGTATTTT.

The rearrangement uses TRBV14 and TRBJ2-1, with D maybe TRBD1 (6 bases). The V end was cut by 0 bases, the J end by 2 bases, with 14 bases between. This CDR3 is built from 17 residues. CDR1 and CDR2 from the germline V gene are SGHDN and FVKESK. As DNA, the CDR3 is TGTGCCAGCAGCCAAGATGAGGTGACAGGCACCTACAATGAGCAGTTCTTC. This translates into CASSQDEVTGTYNEQFF.

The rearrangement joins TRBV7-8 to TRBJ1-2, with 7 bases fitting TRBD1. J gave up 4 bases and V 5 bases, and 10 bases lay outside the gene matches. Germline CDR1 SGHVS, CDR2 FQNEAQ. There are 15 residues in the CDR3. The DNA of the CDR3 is TGTGCCAGCAGCGAAACGCGGACAGGTCGCTATGGCTACACCTTC. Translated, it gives CASSETRTGRYGYTF.

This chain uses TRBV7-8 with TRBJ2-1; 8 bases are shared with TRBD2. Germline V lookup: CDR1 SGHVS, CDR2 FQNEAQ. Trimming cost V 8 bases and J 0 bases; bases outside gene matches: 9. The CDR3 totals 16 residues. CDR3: CASGVSGAYSYNEQFF. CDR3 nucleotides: TGTGCCAGCGGGGTTAGCGGGGCCTACTCCTACAATGAGCAGTTCTTC.